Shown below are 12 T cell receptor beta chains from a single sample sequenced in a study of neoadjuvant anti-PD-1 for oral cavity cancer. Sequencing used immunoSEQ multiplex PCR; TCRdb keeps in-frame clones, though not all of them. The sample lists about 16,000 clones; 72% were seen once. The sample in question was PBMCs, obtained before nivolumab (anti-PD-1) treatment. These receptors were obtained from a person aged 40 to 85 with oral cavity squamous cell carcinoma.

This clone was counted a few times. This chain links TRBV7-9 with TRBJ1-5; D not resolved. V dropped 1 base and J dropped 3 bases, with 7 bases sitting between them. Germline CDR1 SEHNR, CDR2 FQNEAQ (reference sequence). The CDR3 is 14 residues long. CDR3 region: CASSLGGVNQPQHF. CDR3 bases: TGTGCCAGCAGCTTAGGTGGTGTCAATCAGCCCCAGCATTTT. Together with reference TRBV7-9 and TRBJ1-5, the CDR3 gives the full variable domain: DTGVSQNPRHKITKRGQNVTFRCDPISEHNRLYWYRQTLGQGPEFLTYFQNEAQLEKSRLLSDRFSAERPKGSFSTLEIQRTEQGDSAMYLCASSLGGVNQPQHFGDGTRLSIL.

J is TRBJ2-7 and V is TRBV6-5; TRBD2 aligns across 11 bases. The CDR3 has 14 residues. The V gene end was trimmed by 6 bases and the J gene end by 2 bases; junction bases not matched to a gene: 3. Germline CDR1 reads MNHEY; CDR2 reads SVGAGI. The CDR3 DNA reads TGTGCCAGCAGACTGACTAGCGGGGCCTACGAGCAGTACTTC. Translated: CASRLTSGAYEQYF.

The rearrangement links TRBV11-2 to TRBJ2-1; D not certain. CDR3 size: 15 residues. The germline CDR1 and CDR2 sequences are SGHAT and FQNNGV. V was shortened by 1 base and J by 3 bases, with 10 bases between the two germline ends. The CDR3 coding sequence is TGTGCCAGCAGCTTAGTCCTAGATCGCTACAATGAGCAGTTCTTC. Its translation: CASSLVLDRYNEQFF. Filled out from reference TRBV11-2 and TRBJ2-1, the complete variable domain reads EAGVAQSPRYKIIEKRQSVAFWCNPISGHATLYWYQQILGQGPKLLIQFQNNGVVDDSQLPKDRFSAERLKGVDSTLKIQPAKLEDSAVYLCASSLVLDRYNEQFFGPGTRLTVL.

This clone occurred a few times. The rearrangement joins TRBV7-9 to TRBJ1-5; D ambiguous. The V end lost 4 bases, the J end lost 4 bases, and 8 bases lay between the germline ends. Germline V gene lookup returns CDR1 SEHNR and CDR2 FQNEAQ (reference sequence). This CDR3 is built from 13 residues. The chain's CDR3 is CASSWTANQPQHF. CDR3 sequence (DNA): TGTGCCAGCAGCTGGACGGCTAATCAGCCCCAGCATTTT.

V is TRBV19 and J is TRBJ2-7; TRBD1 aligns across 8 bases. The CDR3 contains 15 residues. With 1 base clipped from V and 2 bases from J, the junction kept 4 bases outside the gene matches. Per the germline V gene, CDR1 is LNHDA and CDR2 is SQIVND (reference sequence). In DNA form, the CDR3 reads TGTGCCAGTAGTATAGGTTCAGGGGGCACCTACGAGCAGTACTTC. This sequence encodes CASSIGSGGTYEQYF.

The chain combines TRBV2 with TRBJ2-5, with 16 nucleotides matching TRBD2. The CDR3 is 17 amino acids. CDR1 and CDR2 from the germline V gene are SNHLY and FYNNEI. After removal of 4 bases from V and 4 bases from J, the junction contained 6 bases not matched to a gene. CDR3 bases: TGTGCCAGCAGTGGCCCGGGACTAGCGGGAGGGCCAGAGACCCAGTACTTC. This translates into CASSGPGLAGGPETQYF.

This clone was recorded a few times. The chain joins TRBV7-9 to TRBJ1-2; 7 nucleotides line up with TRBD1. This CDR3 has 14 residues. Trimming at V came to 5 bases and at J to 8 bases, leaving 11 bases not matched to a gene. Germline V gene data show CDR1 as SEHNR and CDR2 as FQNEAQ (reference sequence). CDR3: CASSPDRDYLGYTF. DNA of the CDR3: TGTGCCAGCAGCCCAGACAGGGACTATCTGGGCTACACCTTC.

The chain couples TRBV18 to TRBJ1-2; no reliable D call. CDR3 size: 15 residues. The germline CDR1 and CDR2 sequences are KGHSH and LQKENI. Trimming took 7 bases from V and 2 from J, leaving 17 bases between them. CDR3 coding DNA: TGTGCCAGCTATGCAGCGCGTACCCAGAACTATGGCTACACCTTC. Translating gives CASYAARTQNYGYTF.

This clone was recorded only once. CDR3 DNA: TGCGCCAGCAGCCAAGGGGCTAGCGGCTACGAGCAGTACTTC. It translates to CASSQGASGYEQYF. The J gene is TRBJ2-7, the V gene TRBV4-1; 7 positions agree with TRBD2. Trimming took 1 base from V and 3 from J; bases not matched to a gene: 3. Germline CDR1 reads MGHRA; CDR2 reads YSYEKL. The CDR3 is 14 amino acids.

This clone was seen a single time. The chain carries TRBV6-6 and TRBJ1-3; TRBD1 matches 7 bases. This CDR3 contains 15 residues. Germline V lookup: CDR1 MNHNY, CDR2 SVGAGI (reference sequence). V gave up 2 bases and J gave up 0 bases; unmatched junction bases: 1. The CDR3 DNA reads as TGTGCCAGCAGTTACAGGACAGGCTCTGGAAACACCATATATTTT. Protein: CASSYRTGSGNTIYF.

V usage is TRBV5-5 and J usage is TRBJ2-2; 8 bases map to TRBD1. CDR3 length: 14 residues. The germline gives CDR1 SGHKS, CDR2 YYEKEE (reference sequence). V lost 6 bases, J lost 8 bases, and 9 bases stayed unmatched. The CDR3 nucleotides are TGTGCCAGCACCTCGCAGGGGGCGACTGGGGAGCTGTTTTTT. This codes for CASTSQGATGELFF.

CDR3 in amino acids: CASSLMGTLQETQYF. The CDR3 DNA sequence: TGTGCCAGCAGCTTGATGGGGACTTTACAAGAGACCCAGTACTTC. This sequence joins TRBV5-4 and TRBJ2-5, with D tentatively TRBD2 (6 bases). Germline-derived CDR1 and CDR2 are SGHNT and YYREEE (reference sequence). Deletions cut 1 base from V and 2 bases from J, with 12 bases between. The CDR3 sequence is 15 residues long.